This T cell receptor (beta chain) emerged from a study of T cells after somatic rescue of genetic block. Germline V gene data show CDR1 as SNHLY and CDR2 as FYNNEI. The CDR3 has 16 residues. With regard to this clone: Relative to the germline gene, one junction end is altered; a read error may explain this.

Repertoires were generated with immunoSEQ multiplex PCR, while TCRdb's copy carries only in-frame clones and drops some. The repertoire holds tens of thousands of clones, with just over 90% as singletons. The source is a man aged 25-40 years. The rearrangement links TRBV2 to TRBJ2-7, with TRBD1 matching over 7 bases. The sequenced sample was peripheral blood mononuclear cells (PBMCs). The DNA of the CDR3 is TGTACCAGCACCCCCGAATCCGGGACAGCCGCCTACGAGCAGTACTTC. The encoded protein is CTSTPESGTAAYEQYF.